The 27 T cell receptor beta chains below all came from one sample that was sequenced in a study of metastatic and nonmetastatic thyroid tumors. Until they underwent thyroid surgery, no patient had received any treatment. MiXCR reprocessed the PCR reads for TCRdb. Seen here are roughly 53,000 clones, around 20% observed once, and the top ten hold 4% to 5%. The sample comprised blood. These TCRs come from a female donor with papillary thyroid cancer or a benign thyroid nodule (not recorded which). Some clones in this sample may be carry-over from other donors' samples.

Worth noting for this clone: Given a much more abundant clone one base away, this may be a read error. The rearrangement joins TRBV9 to TRBJ2-1, with TRBD2 as a possible D gene (6 bases). This CDR3 region has 15 residues. The V gene's germline CDR1 is SGDLS and CDR2 YYNGEE. V was clipped by 0 bases and J by 6 bases, with 13 bases between them. In DNA, the CDR3 is TGTGCCAGCAGCGTAGAAACTAGCATTTGCAATGAGCAGTTCTTC. Protein: CASSVETSICNEQFF. The full variable domain, in which reference TRBV9 and TRBJ2-1 provide the parts outside the CDR3, is DSGVTQTPKHLITATGQRVTLRCSPRSGDLSVYWYQQSLDQGLQFLIQYYNGEERAKGNILERFSAQQFPDLHSELNLSSLELGDSALYFCASSVETSICNEQFFGPGTRLTVL.

Concerning this clone: A much larger clone differs by one base, so this may be a read error. This sample also contains other DNA sequences that code for the same CDR3. V usage is TRBV9 and J usage is TRBJ2-3; D may be TRBD1 (5 bases). This CDR3 comprises 13 residues. Between the trimmed V and J ends, which lost 8 bases and 2 bases, there was a span of 12 bases. Germline V CDR1 and CDR2: SGDLS, YYNGEE. CDR3 nucleotides: TGTGCCAGTAGCCCAGGGCCCACAGATACGCAGTATTTT. It encodes CASSPGPTDTQYF.

The sample holds many counts of this clone. V and J are TRBV2 and TRBJ2-3; 7 bases agree with TRBD2. There are 15 residues in the CDR3. V lost 8 bases and J lost 2; bases outside the gene matches: 10. Germline V lookup: CDR1 SNHLY, CDR2 FYNNEI. This CDR3 reads CASGARAGSTDTQYF. The CDR3 coding sequence is TGTGCCAGCGGGGCCCGAGCGGGATCCACAGATACGCAGTATTTT.

This clone was counted at least ten times. This sequence joins TRBV27 and TRBJ1-2; possibly TRBD1 for D (6 bases). The V and J ends lost 2 bases and 4 bases respectively, with 14 bases between them. Per the germline V gene, CDR1 is MNHEY and CDR2 is SMNVEV (reference sequence). The CDR3 is 15 residues long. CDR3 sequence: CASSLRGHAGYGYTF. The CDR3 nucleotides read TGTGCCAGCAGTTTAAGGGGACACGCGGGCTATGGCTACACCTTC.

This clone was seen a single time. At one boundary the junction diverges from the germline segment, which might be a read error. The chain is built from TRBV2 and TRBJ1-1; no firm D call. CDR3 length: 13 amino acids. The germline CDR1 and CDR2 sequences are SNHLY and FYNNEI. CDR3 protein: CASNPLSNTEAIF. DNA for the CDR3: TGTGCCAGCAATCCGTTATCGAACACTGAAGCTATCTTT.

There are many counts of this clone. The chain joins TRBV27 to TRBJ1-1; D is perhaps TRBD1 (6 bases). The CDR3 runs 16 residues. Germline V CDR1 and CDR2: MNHEY, SMNVEV (reference sequence). With 4 bases removed from V and 1 base from J, the gap between germline ends came to 16 bases. CDR3 sequence reads: CASSSSLLGANTEAFF. The CDR3 DNA sequence: TGTGCCAGCAGTTCATCTCTACTGGGGGCGAACACTGAAGCTTTCTTT.

CDR3 loop: CASSMTGQVDEQFF. CDR3 bases: TGCGCCAGCAGCATGACGGGACAGGTCGACGAGCAGTTCTTC. The chain is built from TRBV5-1 and TRBJ2-1, with 8 bases lining up with TRBD1. The CDR3 is made up of 14 amino acids. Germline assignment: CDR1 SGHRS and CDR2 YFSETQ. V shed 4 bases, J shed 10 bases, and the junction held 10 bases outside the gene matches.

About this clone itself: It may be a read error: a sequence one base away is much more abundant. The J gene is TRBJ2-2, the V gene TRBV7-9, with TRBD1 identical over 9 bases. Trimming cost V 10 bases and J 3 bases; bases outside gene matches: 6. This CDR3 region has 14 residues. Germline lookup yields CDR1 SEHNR and CDR2 FQNEAQ (reference sequence). CDR3 in DNA: TGTGCCACCTCGGGACAGGGTCACACCGGGGAGCTGTTTTTT. It encodes CATSGQGHTGELFF. Drawing the rest from reference TRBV7-9 and TRBJ2-2, the complete variable domain is DTGVSQNPRHKITKRGQNVTFRCDPISEHNRLYWYRQTLGQGPEFLTYFQNEAQLEKSRLLSDRFSAERPKGSFSTLEIQRTEQGDSAMYLCATSGQGHTGELFFGEGSRLTVL.

This clone has a count of ten or more. The rearrangement links TRBV6-1 to TRBJ1-1; D possibly corresponds to TRBD1 (5 bases). V lost 2 bases and J lost 4, with 11 bases in between. The CDR3 is made up of 14 amino acids. Germline V gene sequence: CDR1 MNHNS, CDR2 SASEGT. This chain's CDR3 is CASSEYGDRTEAFF. As DNA, the CDR3 is TGTGCCAGCAGTGAATACGGGGACCGCACTGAAGCTTTCTTT.

This clone turned up a few times. Possible read error: a much larger clone is one base away. The V call is TRBV28, the J call TRBJ2-5; weak D call: TRBD2 (6 bases). The CDR3 is 14 residues long. From germline, CDR1 is MDHEN and CDR2 SYDVKM. CDR3 bases: TGTGCCAGCAGCGGACGCGGGGTTCGGGAGAACCAGTACTTC. Translated: CASSGRGVRENQYF. The whole variable domain, remainder taken from reference TRBV28 and TRBJ2-5, is DVKVTQSSRYLVKRTGEKVFLECVQDMDHENMFWYRQDPGLGLRLIYFSYDVKMKEKGDIPEGYSVSREKKERFSLILESASTNQTSMYLCASSGRGVRENQYFGPGTRLLVL.

In this sample, this clone turned up many times. J is TRBJ2-3 and V is TRBV28; TRBD2 matches at 8 bases. V shed 3 bases and J 4 bases; nucleotides not matched to a gene: 12. The CDR3 is made up of 17 amino acids. Germline V gene lookup returns CDR1 MDHEN and CDR2 SYDVKM. The CDR3 nucleotides are TGTGCCAGCAGTTTCGAAAAGCAAGCGGGAGTAGCAGATACGCAGTATTTT. As protein: CASSFEKQAGVADTQYF.

The sample holds many counts of this clone. The J gene is TRBJ2-1, the V gene TRBV20-1; 10 nucleotides match TRBD2. The V gene end was trimmed by 2 bases and the J gene end by 3 bases; junction bases not matched to a gene: 7. Germline V gives CDR1 DFQATT, CDR2 SNEGSKA (reference sequence). The CDR3 has 16 residues. The CDR3 is CSARLAGVKIYNEQFF. Written as DNA, the CDR3 is TGCAGTGCTAGACTAGCGGGAGTAAAGATCTACAATGAGCAGTTCTTC.

This clone has at least ten counts. The V call is TRBV20-1, the J call TRBJ1-5; D is possibly TRBD1 (6 bases). The CDR3 runs to 15 residues. In germline, CDR1 is DFQATT, CDR2 SNEGSKA (reference sequence). The V end lost 3 bases, the J end lost 6 bases, and 18 bases lay between the germline ends. The CDR3 DNA reads TGCAGTGCTAGCCCCCCAGGGGCGCGGGGTCAGCCCCAGCATTTT. Translated, it gives CSASPPGARGQPQHF.

Ten or more counts support this clone. This rearrangement joins TRBV7-6 to TRBJ1-1; D is unresolved. The ends were cut back, 3 bases at V and 0 bases at J, with 11 bases in the middle. The CDR3 covers 15 residues. Germline CDR1 and CDR2: SGHVS and FNYEAQ. Here the CDR3 DNA reads TGTGCCAGCAGCTTCCTGGGTAGCTTGAACACTGAAGCTTTCTTT. Protein: CASSFLGSLNTEAFF.

The sample holds many counts of this clone. This chain connects TRBV20-1 to TRBJ2-3, with D perhaps TRBD1 (5 bases). V was shortened by 5 bases and J by 0 bases, with 24 bases between the two germline ends. Germline V gene data show CDR1 as DFQATT and CDR2 as SNEGSKA (reference sequence). The CDR3 spans 18 residues. The CDR3 spells CSAASVSRGLWSTDTQYF. The DNA for the CDR3 is TGCAGTGCTGCGAGCGTTTCTAGGGGATTATGGAGCACAGATACGCAGTATTTT.

As concerns this clone: This sequence may be a read error, since a much larger clone differs from it by one base. The sample has other DNA sequences that encode this CDR3 too. The chain uses TRBV28 and TRBJ2-4; TRBD1 aligns across 7 bases. V shed 6 bases and J 4 bases; nucleotides not matched to a gene: 12. From germline, CDR1 is MDHEN and CDR2 SYDVKM. This CDR3 has 16 amino acids. CDR3: CASRSASTGVKNIQYF. For the CDR3, the DNA is TGTGCCAGCAGATCAGCCAGTACAGGGGTTAAAAACATTCAGTACTTC.

This clone was found many times. CDR3 sequence reads: CASSSKGERYEKLFF. The CDR3 bases are TGTGCCAGCAGTTCCAAGGGGGAAAGATATGAAAAACTGTTTTTT. This chain connects TRBV6-1 to TRBJ1-4, with D tentatively TRBD1 (6 bases). V was cut by 5 bases and J by 6 bases, with 16 bases left in between. CDR3 size: 15 residues. The V gene's germline CDR1 is MNHNS and CDR2 SASEGT.

Concerning this clone itself: A much larger clone is a single base away; this may be a read error. The rearrangement links TRBV10-3 to TRBJ2-7, with 9 bases lining up with TRBD1. The germline V gene has CDR1 ENHRY and CDR2 SYGVKD. V gave up 7 bases and J gave up 1 base; unmatched junction bases: 5. The CDR3 sequence is 14 residues long. CDR3 sequence (DNA): TGTGCCATCAACCCGGGACAGGGATCCTACGAGCAGTACTTC. Its protein is CAINPGQGSYEQYF.

This clone was observed many times. The genes are TRBV12-3 or TRBV12-4 and TRBJ2-1; 12 nucleotides match TRBD2. After removal of 7 bases from V and 12 bases from J, the junction contained 10 bases not matched to a gene. This CDR3 region has 14 residues. The CDR3 DNA reads as TGTGCCAGCACCACGGGACTAGCGGGTTTCCGGCAGTTCTTC. It specifies CASTTGLAGFRQFF.

In the case of this clone: A much larger clone differs by one base, so this may be a read error. This sequence joins TRBV7-2 and TRBJ1-5; TRBD1 agrees at 7 bases. This CDR3 region has 15 residues. V trimming: 5 bases; J trimming: 12 bases; junction bases outside the gene matches: 16. CDR1 SGHTA and CDR2 FQGNSA come from the germline V gene. The CDR3 region has the DNA TGTGCCAGCAGCCCGGCTGGGACAGCAACCCGGCACCAGCATTTT. Amino acid sequence: CASSPAGTATRHQHF.

In this sample, this clone turned up many times. The V gene is TRBV7-9, the J gene TRBJ2-1; 9 bases agree with TRBD2. The J segment lost 0 bases and the V segment lost 5 bases, leaving 5 bases of the junction unmatched. Germline V gives CDR1 SEHNR, CDR2 FQNEAQ (reference sequence). The CDR3 consists of 16 residues. The CDR3 coding sequence is TGTGCCAGCAGCACCACTAGCGGGCCCTCCTACAATGAGCAGTTCTTC. This translates into CASSTTSGPSYNEQFF.

This clone is deemed medium-sized. The V gene is TRBV11-3, the J gene TRBJ2-1; D remains ambiguous. Trimming shortened V by 3 bases and J by 7 bases, and 10 bases separated the two germline ends. The germline CDR1 and CDR2 sequences are SGHNT and YENEEA. CDR3 length: 13 residues. The CDR3 loop reads CASSFGQRNEQFF. The CDR3, as DNA: TGTGCCAGCAGCTTCGGCCAGAGGAATGAGCAGTTCTTC.

The V and J genes are TRBV9 and TRBJ2-7; D is unresolved. V lost 1 base and J 2 bases, leaving 7 bases between the germline ends. The CDR3 has 13 amino acids. Germline loops: CDR1 SGDLS, CDR2 YYNGEE. The DNA for the CDR3 is TGTGCCAGCAGCGTATACGTTACCTACGAGCAGTACTTC. Its translation is CASSVYVTYEQYF.

There are many counts of this clone. The chain employs TRBV20-1 and TRBJ2-1, with TRBD1 matching over 7 bases. The CDR3 sequence is 13 residues long. Germline trimming cut 5 bases from V and 7 bases from J; bases unmatched to any gene: 8. Germline V gene data show CDR1 as DFQATT and CDR2 as SNEGSKA (reference sequence). In nucleotides, the CDR3 is TGCAGTGCTTTGAGACAGGGCGGGAATGAGCAGTTCTTC. Translating it yields CSALRQGGNEQFF.

This clone showed up many times. The chain uses TRBV27 and TRBJ2-1; 9 bases are shared with TRBD1. In germline, CDR1 is MNHEY, CDR2 SMNVEV (reference sequence). V shed 5 bases, J shed 7 bases, and the junction held 3 bases outside the gene matches. This CDR3 has 13 amino acids. DNA for the CDR3: TGTGCCAGCAGTGCACAGGGGGCGAATGAGCAGTTCTTC. Amino acid sequence: CASSAQGANEQFF.

This clone has ten or more counts. The chain has TRBV10-3 and TRBJ2-3; D not certain. With 0 bases removed from V and 6 bases from J, the gap between germline ends came to 7 bases. CDR1 ENHRY and CDR2 SYGVKD come from the germline V gene. This CDR3 region has 13 residues. CDR3 sequence: CAISESMEDTQYF. The CDR3 DNA is TGTGCCATCAGTGAGTCAATGGAGGATACGCAGTATTTT.

This clone has a count of ten or more. This chain joins TRBV5-6 and TRBJ2-2; tentative D call: TRBD2 (6 bases). CDR3 size: 15 residues. The V end lost 4 bases, the J end lost 7 bases, and 17 bases lay between the germline ends. From germline, CDR1 is SGHDT and CDR2 YYEEEE. The CDR3 DNA follows: TGTGCCAGCAGCGAACCCGGGGGATCGGGCGGGGAGCTGTTTTTT. This sequence encodes CASSEPGGSGGELFF.